This TCR beta chain was captured by sequencing in a study of shared clonotypes between healthy human individuals. The ends lost 0 bases at V and 7 bases at J; junction bases unmatched: 2. This CDR3 spans 13 amino acids. The V gene's germline CDR1 is LNHNV and CDR2 YYDKDF (reference sequence). Cells designated naive CD8 were CD45RO-negative and were positively selected for CCR7, with terminally differentiated effector memory CD45RA+ cells excluded. Produced via immunoSEQ multiplex PCR; TCRdb's table is partial and in-frame only. The data show some 2,000,000 clones, approximately 95% seen once. This chain joins TRBV15 and TRBJ2-7; 8 positions match TRBD2. The origin of this receptor is a man aged 18-30 years in good health. The sequenced material came from naive CD8+ T cells sorted from blood. The CDR3 loop reads CATSREASGEQYF. The CDR3 DNA reads TGTGCCACCAGCAGAGAGGCTAGCGGGGAGCAGTACTTC.